This T cell receptor beta chain was sequenced in a study of cytomegalovirus exposure and HLA in healthy donors. Looking at the study overall: In terms of ancestry, the Caucasian-associated cluster contained roughly four fifths of the approximately 400 genotyped donors.

The CDR3 extends over 13 amino acids. Germline V gene sequence: CDR1 SQVTM, CDR2 ANQGSEA. Germline trimming cut 8 bases from V and 1 base from J; bases unmatched to any gene: 7. Study-wide results and caveats: Later genetic work tied a missense DCLRE1C variant to beta-chain V and J trimming.

PCR employed 60 Vbeta and 13 Jbeta primers. Sequencing used immunoSEQ multiplex PCR; TCRdb keeps in-frame clones, though not all of them. Of roughly 110,000 clones listed, around 70% were seen once; the top ten hold roughly 8.4%. A word on this clone: Its antigen is not known.

This clonotype originated in a man aged 25 to 45 in good health and CMV-seropositive. Input material: PBMCs. The V gene is TRBV29-1, the J gene TRBJ2-7, with TRBD1 matching 8 bases. Written as DNA, the CDR3 is TGCAGCCAGGACAGGGCCGATTCCTACGAGCAGTACGTC. This translates into CSQDRADSYEQYV.